The T cell receptor beta chain under discussion was sequenced for a study of vaccination and CD4 T cells after COVID-19. Study-level information: Each person enrolled got two BNT162b2 or mRNA-1273 vaccine doses.

MiXCR was run by TCRdb on the PCR reads, yielding one entry per CDR3 protein. The profile covers tens of thousands of distinct CDR3 sequences, with more than 45% appearing a single time and 0.85% to 1% taken by the ten largest. As for this clonotype: Its cognate antigen is unknown.

General observations from the study: In convalescent patients, 304 of 307 vaccine-specific clones were mono-reactive for SARS-CoV-2 spike. Relatively few convalescent patients were studied, without early post-infection timepoints.

The CDR3 is made up of 16 amino acids. Germline-derived CDR1 and CDR2 are SGHAT and FQNNGV. V lost 4 bases and J lost 4; bases outside the gene matches: 6. The sequences come from CD4+ T cells from blood, collected before SARS-CoV-2 vaccination. The source is a human donor who had recovered from COVID-19. The V call is TRBV11-2, the J call TRBJ2-5; 13 nucleotides agree with TRBD2. CDR3 amino acids: CASSYSRTSGRETQYF. The CDR3 DNA sequence: TGTGCCAGCAGCTACTCCCGGACTAGCGGGAGAGAGACCCAGTACTTC.